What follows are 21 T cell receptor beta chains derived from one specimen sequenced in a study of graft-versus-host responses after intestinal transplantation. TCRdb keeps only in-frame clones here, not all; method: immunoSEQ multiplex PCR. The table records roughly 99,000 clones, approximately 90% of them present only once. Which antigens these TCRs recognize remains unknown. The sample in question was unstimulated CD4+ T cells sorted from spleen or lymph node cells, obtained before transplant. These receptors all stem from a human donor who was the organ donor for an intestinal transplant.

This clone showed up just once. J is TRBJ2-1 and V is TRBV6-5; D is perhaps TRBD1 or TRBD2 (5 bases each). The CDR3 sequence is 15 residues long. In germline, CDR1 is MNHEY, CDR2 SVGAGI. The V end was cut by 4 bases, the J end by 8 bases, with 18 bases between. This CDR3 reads CASSSTGTVSDEQFF. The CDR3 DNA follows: TGTGCCAGCAGTTCCACCGGGACGGTATCCGATGAGCAGTTCTTC.

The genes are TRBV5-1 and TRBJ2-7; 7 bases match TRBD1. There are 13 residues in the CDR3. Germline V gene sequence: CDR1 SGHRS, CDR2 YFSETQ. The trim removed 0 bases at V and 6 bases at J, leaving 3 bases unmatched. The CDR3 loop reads CASSLDRGGEQYF. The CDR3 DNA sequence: TGCGCCAGCAGCTTGGACAGGGGTGGCGAGCAGTACTTC.

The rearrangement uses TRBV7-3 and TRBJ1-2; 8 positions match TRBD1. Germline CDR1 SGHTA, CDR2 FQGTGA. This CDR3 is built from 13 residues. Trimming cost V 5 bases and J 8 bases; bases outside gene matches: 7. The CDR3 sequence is CASSKDREGGYTF. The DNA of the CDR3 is TGTGCCAGCAGCAAGGACAGGGAGGGCGGCTACACCTTC.

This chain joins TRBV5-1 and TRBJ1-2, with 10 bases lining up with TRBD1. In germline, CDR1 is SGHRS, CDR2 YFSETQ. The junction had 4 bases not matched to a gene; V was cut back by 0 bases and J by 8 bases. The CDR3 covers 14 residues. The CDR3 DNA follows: TGCGCCAGCAGCTTGGAAGGGACAGGGGAAGGCTACACCTTC. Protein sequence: CASSLEGTGEGYTF.

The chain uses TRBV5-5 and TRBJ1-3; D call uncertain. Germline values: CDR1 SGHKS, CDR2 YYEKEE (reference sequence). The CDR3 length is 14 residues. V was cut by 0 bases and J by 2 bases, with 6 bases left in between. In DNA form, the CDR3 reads TGTGCCAGCAGCTTGGGGGGAACTGGAAACACCATATATTTT. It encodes CASSLGGTGNTIYF.

The CDR3 protein is CASSYSIAGGYEQYF. The CDR3, as DNA: TGTGCCAGCAGTTACTCCATAGCGGGAGGCTACGAGCAGTACTTC. The genes are TRBV6-6 and TRBJ2-7; 10 nucleotides line up with TRBD2. The CDR3 contains 15 residues. V shed 0 bases and J 3 bases; nucleotides not matched to a gene: 2. From germline, CDR1 is MNHNY and CDR2 SVGAGI (reference sequence).

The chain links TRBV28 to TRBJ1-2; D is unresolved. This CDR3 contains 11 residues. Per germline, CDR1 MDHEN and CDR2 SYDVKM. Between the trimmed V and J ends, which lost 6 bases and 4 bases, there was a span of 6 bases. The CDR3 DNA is TGTGCCAGCAGGTTTATCTATGGCTACACCTTC. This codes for CASRFIYGYTF.

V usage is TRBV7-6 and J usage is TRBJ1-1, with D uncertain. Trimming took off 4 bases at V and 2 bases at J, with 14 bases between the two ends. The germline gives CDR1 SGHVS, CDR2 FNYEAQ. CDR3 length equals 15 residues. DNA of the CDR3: TGTGCCAGCAGCTCCCGGAGCGATCTCAACACTGAAGCTTTCTTT. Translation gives CASSSRSDLNTEAFF.

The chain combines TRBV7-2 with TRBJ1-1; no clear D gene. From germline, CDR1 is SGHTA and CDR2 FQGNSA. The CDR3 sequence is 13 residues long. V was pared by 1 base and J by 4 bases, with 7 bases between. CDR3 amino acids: CASSLERVTEAFF. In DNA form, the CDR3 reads TGTGCCAGCAGCTTAGAGAGGGTCACTGAAGCTTTCTTT.

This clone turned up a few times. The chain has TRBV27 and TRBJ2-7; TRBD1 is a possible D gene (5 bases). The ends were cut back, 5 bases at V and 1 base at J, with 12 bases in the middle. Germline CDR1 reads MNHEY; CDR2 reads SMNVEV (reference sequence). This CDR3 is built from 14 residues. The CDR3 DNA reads TGTGCCAGCAGTATAGGGGCTAGATCCTACGAGCAGTACTTC. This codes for CASSIGARSYEQYF.

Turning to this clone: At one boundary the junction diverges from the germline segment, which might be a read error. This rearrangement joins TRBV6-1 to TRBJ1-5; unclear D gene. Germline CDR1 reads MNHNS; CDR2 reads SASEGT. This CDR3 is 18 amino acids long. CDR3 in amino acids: CASSELTPDRLPNQSQHF. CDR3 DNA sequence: TGTGCCAGCAGTGAACTTACTCCGGACCGCCTCCCTAATCAGTCCCAGCATTTT.

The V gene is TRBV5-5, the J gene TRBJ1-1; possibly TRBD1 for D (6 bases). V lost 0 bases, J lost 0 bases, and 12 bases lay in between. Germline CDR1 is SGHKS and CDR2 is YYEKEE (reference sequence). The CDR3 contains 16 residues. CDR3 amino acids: CASSLGNREVNTEAFF. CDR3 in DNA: TGTGCCAGCAGCTTGGGGAACAGGGAGGTGAACACTGAAGCTTTCTTT.

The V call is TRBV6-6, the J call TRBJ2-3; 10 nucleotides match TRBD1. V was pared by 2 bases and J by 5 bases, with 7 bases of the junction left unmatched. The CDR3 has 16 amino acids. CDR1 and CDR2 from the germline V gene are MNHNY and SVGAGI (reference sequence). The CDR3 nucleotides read TGTGCCAGCAGTTACATCGACAGGGGGCGAGAAGATACGCAGTATTTT. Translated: CASSYIDRGREDTQYF.

The CDR3 here is CASSPQETGKFQPQHF. CDR3 in DNA: TGTGCCAGCTCACCACAGGAGACAGGGAAGTTTCAGCCCCAGCATTTT. The chain carries TRBV18 and TRBJ1-5; 7 nucleotides match TRBD1. The V segment lost 1 base and the J segment 6 bases; nucleotides outside the gene matches: 9. The germline gives CDR1 KGHSH, CDR2 LQKENI. This CDR3 has 16 amino acids. The whole variable domain, filled in from reference TRBV18 and TRBJ1-5, reads NAGVMQNPRHLVRRRGQEARLRCSPMKGHSHVYWYRQLPEEGLKFMVYLQKENIIDESGMPKERFSAEFPKEGPSILRIQQVVRGDSAAYFCASSPQETGKFQPQHFGDGTRLSIL.

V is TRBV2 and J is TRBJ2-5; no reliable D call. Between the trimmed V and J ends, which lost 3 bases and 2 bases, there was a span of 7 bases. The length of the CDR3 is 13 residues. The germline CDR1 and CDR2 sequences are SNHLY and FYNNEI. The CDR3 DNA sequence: TGTGCCAGCAGTGATTGGGGTCAAGAGACCCAGTACTTC. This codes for CASSDWGQETQYF. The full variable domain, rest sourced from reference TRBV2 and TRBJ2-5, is EPEVTQTPSHQVTQMGQEVILRCVPISNHLYFYWYRQILGQKVEFLVSFYNNEISEKSEIFDDQFSVERPDGSNFTLKIRSTKLEDSAMYFCASSDWGQETQYFGPGTRLLVL.

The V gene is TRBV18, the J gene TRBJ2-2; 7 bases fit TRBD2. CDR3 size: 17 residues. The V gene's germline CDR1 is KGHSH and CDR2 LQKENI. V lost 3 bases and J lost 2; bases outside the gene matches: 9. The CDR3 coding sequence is TGTGCCAGCTCACCTCAATCTAGCGGAACTAACACCGGGGAGCTGTTTTTT. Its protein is CASSPQSSGTNTGELFF.

The CDR3 reads CASGLVRAGLTGELFF. In DNA form, the CDR3 reads TGTGCTAGTGGTTTGGTACGGGCAGGTCTTACCGGGGAGCTGTTTTTT. V usage is TRBV12-5 and J usage is TRBJ2-2; no clear D gene. Deletions cut 0 bases from V and 5 bases from J, with 13 bases between. CDR3 length: 16 amino acids. CDR1 LGHNT and CDR2 FRNRAP come from the germline V gene.

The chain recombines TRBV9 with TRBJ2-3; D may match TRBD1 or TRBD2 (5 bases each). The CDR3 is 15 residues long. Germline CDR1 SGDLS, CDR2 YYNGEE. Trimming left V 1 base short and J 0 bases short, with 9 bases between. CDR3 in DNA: TGTGCCAGCAGCGTACGAGGGGTAAGCACAGATACGCAGTATTTT. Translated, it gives CASSVRGVSTDTQYF.

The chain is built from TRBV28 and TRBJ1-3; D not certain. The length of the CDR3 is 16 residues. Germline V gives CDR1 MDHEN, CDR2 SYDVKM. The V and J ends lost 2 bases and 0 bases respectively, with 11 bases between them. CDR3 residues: CASSLDTHGSGNTIYF. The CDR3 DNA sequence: TGTGCCAGCAGTTTAGATACTCACGGCTCTGGAAACACCATATATTTT.

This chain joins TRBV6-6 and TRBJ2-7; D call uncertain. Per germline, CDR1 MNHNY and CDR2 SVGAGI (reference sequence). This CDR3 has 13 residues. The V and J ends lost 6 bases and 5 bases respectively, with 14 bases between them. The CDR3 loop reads CASRAARVDEQYF. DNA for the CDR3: TGTGCCAGCAGGGCTGCGAGAGTGGACGAGCAGTACTTC.

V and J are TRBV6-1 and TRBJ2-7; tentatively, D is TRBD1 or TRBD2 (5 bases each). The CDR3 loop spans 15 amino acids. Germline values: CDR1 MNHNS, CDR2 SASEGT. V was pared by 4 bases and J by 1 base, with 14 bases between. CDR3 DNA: TGTGCCAGCAGTGTTCGGGGCCCGAATTCCTACGAGCAGTACTTC. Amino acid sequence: CASSVRGPNSYEQYF.